A selection of T cell receptor beta chains follows, all from one sample in a study of blood T cell repertoires in COVID-19. Profiled with immunoSEQ multiplex PCR; TCRdb holds only in-frame clones, not every one. The data contain 200,000 to 250,000 clones, 80% to 90% of them singletons. The sequenced material came from PBMCs or T cells enriched from blood (not recorded which). The source of these receptors is a woman in her twenties or thirties with acute COVID-19. Both conserved end residues are part of each CDR3. A D gene is named only where the DNA matches it firmly. Some rows mark clone size as missing; the rest say once, few, many or name a class of expanded clone.

TRBJ1-5	NA	TRBV6-1	NA	CASSERGYSNQPQHF	TGTGCCAGCAGTGAAAGGGGCTATAGCAATCAGCCCCAGCATTTT
TRBJ1-5	NA	TRBV7-8	TRBD1	CASSSDRAGNQPQHF	TGTGCCAGCAGCTCGGACAGGGCTGGCAATCAGCCCCAGCATTTT
TRBJ1-2	NA	TRBV6-5	NA	CASSYSELWGYTF	TGTGCCAGCAGTTACTCTGAACTTTGGGGCTACACCTTC
TRBJ2-3	NA	TRBV27	NA	CATFGGDTQYF	TGTGCCACCTTTGGCGGGGATACGCAGTATTTT
TRBJ1-2	once	TRBV29-1	TRBD1	CSVEDHRTGRVGCGYTF	TGCAGCGTTGAAGATCATAGGACAGGGAGGGTTGGGTGTGGCTACACCTTC
TRBJ1-2	NA	TRBV30	NA	CAWSGGYGYTF	TGTGCCTGGAGTGGAGGATATGGCTACACCTTC
TRBJ1-2	NA	TRBV2	NA	CASSEARATWVGYTF	TGTGCCAGCAGTGAAGCGAGGGCGACTTGGGTTGGCTACACCTTC
TRBJ1-1	NA	TRBV6-1	NA	CASSEGQGSSTEAFF	TGTGCCAGCAGTGAAGGGCAGGGGTCTTCCACTGAAGCTTTCTTT
TRBJ2-5	NA	TRBV7-9	NA	CASSSEFRETQYF	TGTGCCAGCAGCTCTGAGTTCCGGGAGACCCAGTACTTC
TRBJ1-1	NA	TRBV7-8	TRBD1	CASSSTGQGAEAFF	TGTGCCAGCAGCTCAACGGGACAGGGAGCTGAAGCTTTCTTT
TRBJ2-5	NA	TRBV6-5	NA	CASSKLTGYQETQYF	TGTGCCAGCAGTAAATTAACAGGGTACCAAGAGACCCAGTACTTC
TRBJ2-3	NA	TRBV27	NA	CASSRGTDDPDTQYF	TGTGCCAGCAGTCGCGGGACGGATGACCCAGATACGCAGTATTTT
TRBJ1-1	NA	TRBV10-1	TRBD1	CASSDRGSAEAFF	TGCGCCAGCAGCGACAGGGGAAGCGCTGAAGCTTTCTTT
TRBJ2-3	NA	TRBV7-7	NA	CASSSQLAGDTQYF	TGTGCTAGCAGCTCCCAGCTGGCGGGGGATACGCAGTATTTT
TRBJ1-1	NA	TRBV7-9	NA	CASSPYLTEAFF	TGTGCCAGCAGCCCCTACTTAACTGAAGCTTTCTTT